This passage covers 8 T cell receptor beta chains from one sample sequenced in a study of blood T cell repertoires in COVID-19. Produced via immunoSEQ multiplex PCR; TCRdb's table is partial and in-frame only. The table lists roughly 100,000 clones, about 84% of them singletons. The sample comprised peripheral blood. The receptor source for this set is a woman in her fifties or sixties with acute or convalescent COVID-19.

The V gene is TRBV9, the J gene TRBJ2-3; 9 bases are a match to TRBD2. The V gene end was trimmed by 4 bases and the J gene end by 3 bases; junction bases not matched to a gene: 12. The CDR3 has 17 residues. Germline loops: CDR1 SGDLS, CDR2 YYNGEE. DNA of the CDR3: TGTGCCAGCAGCTACAGGGGTAGCGGGGGCGGGACAGATACGCAGTATTTT. Amino acid sequence: CASSYRGSGGGTDTQYF. Using reference TRBV9 and TRBJ2-3 for the parts outside the CDR3, the full variable domain is DSGVTQTPKHLITATGQRVTLRCSPRSGDLSVYWYQQSLDQGLQFLIQYYNGEERAKGNILERFSAQQFPDLHSELNLSSLELGDSALYFCASSYRGSGGGTDTQYFGPGTRLTVL.

In this sample, this clone turned up once. The chain joins TRBV29-1 to TRBJ2-3, with 8 positions matching TRBD2. Germline CDR1 reads SQVTM; CDR2 reads ANQGSEA. V was clipped by 3 bases and J by 2 bases; unmatched bases: 7. This CDR3 is 15 amino acids long. The CDR3 here is CSVERAGVLTDTQYF. CDR3 sequence (DNA): TGCAGCGTTGAGCGAGCGGGGGTACTCACAGATACGCAGTATTTT.

The gene calls are TRBV5-1 and TRBJ2-7, with no clear D. Germline V gene lookup returns CDR1 SGHRS and CDR2 YFSETQ. With 0 bases removed from V and 0 bases from J, the gap between germline ends came to 4 bases. The CDR3 extends over 13 amino acids. This CDR3 is CASSLAGSYEQYF. The CDR3 DNA is TGCGCCAGCAGCTTGGCAGGCTCCTACGAGCAGTACTTC.

The chain uses TRBV25-1 and TRBJ1-2; possible D gene TRBD1, 6 bases. The CDR3 has 13 amino acids. Germline V gives CDR1 MGHDK, CDR2 SYGVNS. The V and J ends lost 10 bases and 5 bases respectively, with 17 bases between them. CDR3 in amino acids: CATQGPWGYGYTF. CDR3 DNA sequence: TGTGCCACACAGGGCCCTTGGGGGTATGGCTACACCTTC.

In its sample, this clone was seen once. CDR3 coding DNA: TGTGCCACCAGTGATTCGCGACAGGGGAACACTGAAGCTTTCTTT. It specifies CATSDSRQGNTEAFF. The chain links TRBV24-1 to TRBJ1-1; 7 nucleotides align to TRBD1. The V gene's germline CDR1 is KGHDR and CDR2 SFDVKD. The CDR3 has 15 residues. V trimming: 2 bases; J trimming: 1 base; junction bases outside the gene matches: 3.

The chain has TRBV29-1 and TRBJ2-1, with unresolved D. The CDR3 has 13 residues. Between the trimmed V and J ends, which lost 4 bases and 3 bases, there was a span of 10 bases. The germline gives CDR1 SQVTM, CDR2 ANQGSEA. The CDR3, as DNA: TGCAGCGTTGCCGTAGTCGTCTACAATGAGCAGTTCTTC. Its protein product is CSVAVVVYNEQFF.

The rearrangement joins TRBV29-1 to TRBJ1-4, with TRBD1 as a possible D gene (5 bases). Trimming left V 4 bases short and J 11 bases short, with 23 bases between. This CDR3 has 15 residues. Per germline, CDR1 SQVTM and CDR2 ANQGSEA. In DNA, the CDR3 is TGCAGCGTTGTTTTCCCCGGTGCAGGGTTTAGGAAACTGTTTTTT. This gives the protein CSVVFPGAGFRKLFF.

V and J are TRBV5-8 and TRBJ2-1; 7 bases match TRBD1. The CDR3 is 18 residues long. Germline CDR1 SGHTS, CDR2 YDEGEE. V was pared by 1 base and J by 3 bases, with 13 bases of the junction left unmatched. This CDR3 is CASSLTLRDQGVYNEQFF. The DNA of the CDR3 is TGTGCCAGCAGCTTGACCCTCCGGGATCAGGGGGTCTACAATGAGCAGTTCTTC.